The sequence of this TCR beta chain was determined in a study of cytomegalovirus exposure and HLA in healthy donors. PCR amplification relied on 60 Vbeta primers (plus 13 Jbeta primers). This table comes from immunoSEQ multiplex PCR, and its TCRdb copy is limited to in-frame clones, with some not included. The top ten hold less than 4.5% of the sample, which has some 200,000 clones, roughly 80% seen once. The V gene's germline CDR1 is SGHVS and CDR2 FQNEAQ. This CDR3 region has 14 residues. Trimming took off 7 bases at V and 0 bases at J, with 10 bases between the two ends. This clone was found a few times.

This chain uses TRBV7-8 with TRBJ2-1, with TRBD1 as a possible D gene (5 bases). The receptor was derived from a man aged 50 or older in good health and CMV-seronegative. Sequencing used PBMCs. The chain's CDR3 is CASTGQSSYNEQFF. In DNA, the CDR3 is TGTGCCAGCACTGGACAAAGCTCCTACAATGAGCAGTTCTTC.